This TCR beta chain was sequenced for a study of blood T cell repertoires in COVID-19 (dated by TCRdb to 2019 to 2021). Notes on the research overall: Samples covering the acute and convalescent phases of COVID-19 were provided by collaborators in the United States, Italy and Spain. The prospective study material was composed of cDNA or gDNA derived from T cells, B-cell-depleted T cells, or PBMCs. Deeply sampled blood TCRbeta repertoires from subjects exposed to, actively infected with, or recovered from COVID-19 were included in the dataset. The repertoires were made available in a free public database intended to serve as a resource for research on the immune response to SARS-CoV-2. The samples were drawn from the first 160 participants of the ongoing ImmuneRACE study and from over a thousand subjects provided by 6 global collaborators. Nearly every sample came with metadata listing a de-identified subject ID, COVID-19 status, age in years and sex. Where available, HLA class I and class II types were taken from metadata supplied by the sample provider and were not determined by assay-based typing. Overall study outcomes, separate from this receptor: How much clinical and demographic metadata was included differed by source and by participant, and the metadata was provided uncurated.

On this clone itself: The specificity of this receptor is unknown. Per-base quality was not reported, and no clone a single base away is much larger than it.

Collaborating institutions collected whole blood in K2EDTA tubes following their own protocols. For TCRbeta analysis, collaborators shipped samples in one of three forms: frozen whole blood, isolated PBMCs, or DNA extracted from either of those sample types. The immunoSEQ Assay, a bias-controlled multiplex PCR, was used to amplify TCRbeta CDR3 regions from genomic DNA. The published analysis was carried out like this. The number of nucleated cells in each sample was estimated from the amplification of reference gene primers within the assay. To quantify the absolute abundance of each unique TCRbeta CDR3 rearrangement, sequence reads were collapsed and filtered. For each sample, productive Simpson clonality was calculated as the square root of Simpson's diversity index over productive rearrangements. In its TCRdb copy, this immuneACCESS table keeps in-frame sequences only and misses some clones. Where compared with another copy, unresolved V genes explain less than half of these, and the others have no known cause. V and J calls and clone size follow that table, whereas D and trimming were derived from the DNA. The sample table lists 140,000 or so clones, about 80% of them with a count of one. Jointly, the top ten make up about 15% of the sample.

The junction shows trimming of 1 base on V and 7 bases on J, and the gene matches do not reach 1 base of it. CDR1 and CDR2, looked up from the germline V gene, are SGHDN and FVKESK. Including cysteine and phenylalanine, the CDR3 has 12 amino acids. Of all the DNA, just the CDR3 is kept, 36 bases in frame from base 1. The sequenced sample consisted of peripheral blood. The chain links TRBV14 with TRBJ2-7; the central 7 bases match TRBD2. The source of this sequence is a man aged 45-65 years with acute or convalescent COVID-19. The sequenced DNA: TGTGCCAGCAGCCAAGTCGGGGGGGAGCAGTACTTC. Protein translation: CASSQVGGEQYF.